A single sample is the source of the 21 T cell receptor beta chains below, sequenced in a study of blood T cell repertoires in COVID-19. Some clones are missing from TCRdb's copy, which holds only in-frame ones; the method was immunoSEQ multiplex PCR. The table records about 170,000 clones, roughly 93% of them present only once. The sequencing sample was made of peripheral blood. These receptors came from a woman aged 50 to 60 with acute or convalescent COVID-19.

The rearrangement joins TRBV7-2 to TRBJ1-2; 7 bases fit TRBD1. The CDR3 consists of 13 residues. The V gene end was trimmed by 1 base and the J gene end by 9 bases; junction bases not matched to a gene: 5. CDR1 is SGHTA, CDR2 FQGNSA, per germline. In DNA form, the CDR3 reads TGTGCCAGCAGCTTAGACAGGGGATATCGCTACACCTTC. This gives the protein CASSLDRGYRYTF.

This clone has a single count. The rearrangement joins TRBV15 to TRBJ1-1, with D uncertain. V was shortened by 5 bases and J by 1 base, with 11 bases between the two germline ends. The germline gives CDR1 LNHNV, CDR2 YYDKDF (reference sequence). The CDR3 totals 14 residues. CDR3 sequence: CATSPTPGNTEAFF. CDR3 bases: TGTGCCACCAGCCCGACGCCGGGGAACACTGAAGCTTTCTTT.

The gene calls are TRBV4-1 and TRBJ2-3; 10 bases are shared with TRBD2. Germline V gives CDR1 MGHRA, CDR2 YSYEKL. The V gene end was trimmed by 1 base and the J gene end by 3 bases; junction bases not matched to a gene: 4. The CDR3 extends over 16 amino acids. The CDR3: CASSQVPSGGTDTQYF. The CDR3 DNA sequence: TGCGCCAGCAGCCAAGTGCCTAGCGGGGGAACAGATACGCAGTATTTT.

This clone came up once. This sequence joins TRBV7-2 and TRBJ2-7; no firm D call. Germline V gene sequence: CDR1 SGHTA, CDR2 FQGNSA. The CDR3 contains 13 residues. V lost 1 base and J 3 bases, leaving 7 bases between the germline ends. CDR3 protein: CASSLVSLYEQYF. In DNA form, the CDR3 reads TGTGCCAGCAGCTTAGTTAGTCTCTACGAGCAGTACTTC.

The genes are TRBV15 and TRBJ2-1; TRBD1 agrees at 9 bases. This CDR3 is built from 17 residues. Germline V gene lookup returns CDR1 LNHNV and CDR2 YYDKDF (reference sequence). J gave up 6 bases and V 2 bases, and 11 bases lay outside the gene matches. The CDR3: CATSRLSLGTGSNEQFF. In DNA form, the CDR3 reads TGTGCCACCAGCAGACTCAGCCTCGGGACAGGGTCCAATGAGCAGTTCTTC. Complete variable domain (other parts from reference TRBV15 and TRBJ2-1): DAMVIQNPRYQVTQFGKPVTLSCSQTLNHNVMYWYQQKSSQAPKLLFHYYDKDFNNEADTPDNFQSRRPNTSFCFLDIRSPGLGDTAMYLCATSRLSLGTGSNEQFFGPGTRLTVL.

V and J are TRBV5-6 and TRBJ2-7; D ambiguous. The V end was cut by 0 bases, the J end by 3 bases, with 10 bases between. The CDR3 sequence is 14 residues long. Per the germline V gene, CDR1 is SGHDT and CDR2 is YYEEEE. CDR3 residues: CASSLAAMIYEQYF. CDR3 sequence (DNA): TGTGCCAGCAGCTTGGCAGCGATGATCTACGAGCAGTACTTC.

This rearrangement joins TRBV9 to TRBJ1-6; tentative D call: TRBD1 (6 bases). The CDR3 totals 14 residues. Per the germline V gene, CDR1 is SGDLS and CDR2 is YYNGEE. Trimming shortened V by 3 bases and J by 8 bases, and 12 bases separated the two germline ends. The CDR3 DNA reads as TGTGCCAGCAGCGAACAGGGTTACCATTCACCCCTCCACTTT. Protein: CASSEQGYHSPLHF.

This chain uses TRBV7-3 with TRBJ1-6, with D hard to call. This CDR3 is built from 15 residues. Per the germline V gene, CDR1 is SGHTA and CDR2 is FQGTGA. V was pared by 5 bases and J by 0 bases, with 8 bases between. CDR3 coding DNA: TGTGCCAGCAGCGCAGAAAGCTCCTATAATTCACCCCTCCACTTT. Translation: CASSAESSYNSPLHF.

The CDR3 reads CASSIFIGGGSEAFF. The CDR3 DNA follows: TGTGCCAGTAGTATATTTATAGGTGGAGGAAGTGAAGCTTTCTTT. V usage is TRBV19 and J usage is TRBJ1-1; D is ambiguous. The V gene lost 2 bases and the J gene lost 7 bases, with 17 bases spanning the gap. In germline, CDR1 is LNHDA, CDR2 SQIVND (reference sequence). The CDR3 loop spans 15 amino acids. The full variable domain, rest sourced from reference TRBV19 and TRBJ1-1, is DGGITQSPKYLFRKEGQNVTLSCEQNLNHDAMYWYRQDPGQGLRLIYYSQIVNDFQKGDIAEGYSVSREKKESFPLTVTSAQKNPTAFYLCASSIFIGGGSEAFFGQGTRLTVV.

This clone was seen once. The chain has TRBV29-1 and TRBJ1-1; 7 positions agree with TRBD1. Per the germline V gene, CDR1 is SQVTM and CDR2 is ANQGSEA. V shed 0 bases, J shed 4 bases, and the junction held 8 bases outside the gene matches. This CDR3 spans 15 amino acids. CDR3 sequence: CSVEDLGSGGTEAFF. The CDR3 DNA is TGCAGCGTTGAAGATCTTGGCTCAGGGGGCACTGAAGCTTTCTTT.

V and J are TRBV18 and TRBJ1-4, with D perhaps matching TRBD1 (6 bases). Trimming shortened V by 1 base and J by 0 bases, and 9 bases separated the two germline ends. CDR1 and CDR2 from the germline V gene are KGHSH and LQKENI. This CDR3 has 16 amino acids. The CDR3 nucleotides are TGTGCCAGCTCACCACGGGACATAGCAACTAATGAAAAACTGTTTTTT. Residues: CASSPRDIATNEKLFF.

The chain has TRBV19 and TRBJ2-7; D possibly corresponds to TRBD2 (7 bases). From germline, CDR1 is LNHDA and CDR2 SQIVND (reference sequence). V lost 6 bases and J lost 4, with 10 bases in between. The CDR3 contains 12 residues. The CDR3 DNA follows: TGTGCCAGTAGGGGAGGGGGATACGAGCAGTACTTC. It translates to CASRGGGYEQYF.

The chain has TRBV7-9 and TRBJ2-3; 7 bases line up with TRBD2. The CDR3 has 15 residues. The V gene end was trimmed by 2 bases and the J gene end by 1 base; junction bases not matched to a gene: 3. Germline V CDR1 and CDR2: SEHNR, FQNEAQ (reference sequence). The CDR3 sequence is CASSLSAGRTDTQYF. The CDR3 region has the DNA TGTGCCAGCAGCTTATCAGCGGGGCGCACAGATACGCAGTATTTT.

The chain recombines TRBV19 with TRBJ1-6; a possible D gene is TRBD1 (5 bases). The CDR3 is 16 residues long. Germline-derived CDR1 and CDR2 are LNHDA and SQIVND (reference sequence). Trimming removed 5 bases from V and 3 bases from J, with 14 bases in between. The CDR3 spells CASSPRGGNYNSPLHF. The DNA of the CDR3 is TGTGCCAGTAGTCCCCGCGGGGGGAACTATAATTCACCCCTCCACTTT.

The rearrangement joins TRBV6-2 or TRBV6-3 to TRBJ2-1; 13 bases match TRBD2. V trimming: 6 bases; J trimming: 7 bases; junction bases outside the gene matches: 15. The CDR3 has 18 amino acids. CDR1 is MNHEY, CDR2 SVGEGT, per germline. The CDR3 protein is CASSPTSGRASRINEQFF. CDR3 bases: TGTGCCAGCAGCCCTACTAGCGGGAGGGCCTCACGAATAAATGAGCAGTTCTTC.

The rearrangement links TRBV6-5 to TRBJ1-4; D is perhaps TRBD1 (6 bases). CDR3 size: 13 residues. V shed 8 bases and J shed 8 bases, with 15 bases lying between them. Germline CDR1 MNHEY, CDR2 SVGAGI. The DNA for the CDR3 is TGTGCCAGCTCGAGGGGGGGCTGGGAAAAACTGTTTTTT. It yields the protein CASSRGGWEKLFF.

In regard to this clone: An end of the junction differs from the germline gene, which may be a read error. The V and J genes are TRBV28 and TRBJ2-1; D is possibly TRBD1 (6 bases). Germline-derived CDR1 and CDR2 are MDHEN and SYDVKM. CDR3 length equals 14 residues. CDR3 sequence reads: CVTNPLSQGNEQFF. The CDR3 bases are TGCGTCACTAATCCTCTATCTCAGGGGAATGAGCAGTTCTTC.

The CDR3 nucleotides read TGTGCCAGTAGTATGCAGGGTCCGGCAGATACGCAGTATTTT. Amino acid sequence: CASSMQGPADTQYF. The chain carries TRBV19 and TRBJ2-3; D is possibly TRBD1 (5 bases). The CDR3 runs to 14 residues. V was pared by 3 bases and J by 4 bases, with 11 bases between. Germline lookup yields CDR1 LNHDA and CDR2 SQIVND (reference sequence).

The V and J genes are TRBV7-2 and TRBJ1-4; TRBD1 is a possible D gene (6 bases). Germline values: CDR1 SGHTA, CDR2 FQGNSA. The CDR3 sequence is 15 residues long. The germline V and J ends were trimmed by 5 bases and 4 bases, with 14 bases remaining between them. The CDR3 DNA follows: TGTGCCAGCAGCCCTTCCGGGGGGCTTAATGAAAAACTGTTTTTT. Residues: CASSPSGGLNEKLFF.

This chain uses TRBV6-5 with TRBJ2-6; D unclear. Germline CDR1 reads MNHEY; CDR2 reads SVGAGI. The length of the CDR3 is 14 residues. V dropped 6 bases and J dropped 0 bases, with 6 bases sitting between them. The CDR3 sequence: CASRMSSGANVLTF. Here the CDR3 DNA reads TGTGCCAGCAGGATGAGCTCTGGGGCCAACGTCCTGACTTTC.

The chain has TRBV3-1 (or the pseudogene TRBV3-2) and TRBJ1-1, with 7 bases lining up with TRBD1. V shed 6 bases and J 3 bases; nucleotides not matched to a gene: 7. Germline V lookup: CDR1 LGHDT, CDR2 YNNKEL (reference sequence). The CDR3 runs to 14 residues. CDR3 in amino acids: CASRRQGQDTEAFF. The CDR3 coding sequence is TGTGCCAGCAGGCGACAGGGTCAGGACACTGAAGCTTTCTTT.